The 25 T cell receptor beta chains below all came from one sample that was sequenced in a study of shared clonotypes between healthy human individuals. TCRdb's table, derived via immunoSEQ multiplex PCR, lists solely in-frame clones and lacks some. Among millions of clones, 90% to 95% were seen once, and the ten largest hold 0.1% to 0.15%. The sample taken for sequencing was naive CD4+ T cells sorted from blood. As for subset: CD45RA+ positively selected. The receptors come from a man aged 18-30 years in good health.

The genes are TRBV6-5 and TRBJ1-4; unclear D gene. The V end lost 9 bases, the J end lost 5 bases, and 10 bases lay between the germline ends. This CDR3 spans 12 amino acids. The germline V gene has CDR1 MNHEY and CDR2 SVGAGI. The CDR3 nucleotides read TGTGCCAGTCAACGTCCGAATGAAAAACTGTTTTTT. Translation gives CASQRPNEKLFF.

The chain joins TRBV18 to TRBJ1-1, with unresolved D. Per the germline V gene, CDR1 is KGHSH and CDR2 is LQKENI. The ends were cut back, 6 bases at V and 3 bases at J, with 14 bases in the middle. The CDR3 is 14 amino acids. The CDR3 region has the DNA TGTGCCAGCTCGACACGGGTGGAGGACACTGAAGCTTTCTTT. This codes for CASSTRVEDTEAFF.

The chain links TRBV6-6 to TRBJ2-1; D gene unclear. The CDR3 runs to 15 residues. In germline, CDR1 is MNHNY, CDR2 SVGAGI (reference sequence). V was cut by 0 bases and J by 8 bases, with 14 bases left in between. The CDR3, as DNA: TGTGCCAGCAGTTACTCTACAGTCACCAATGATGAGCAGTTCTTC. This encodes CASSYSTVTNDEQFF.

V gene TRBV10-3 combines with J gene TRBJ2-1; TRBD1 might be the D (5 bases). The ends were cut back, 6 bases at V and 0 bases at J, with 21 bases in the middle. This CDR3 has 18 residues. From germline, CDR1 is ENHRY and CDR2 SYGVKD. CDR3 region: CAISGTAQGSSSYNEQFF. DNA for the CDR3: TGTGCCATCAGCGGAACCGCCCAGGGTAGTAGCTCCTACAATGAGCAGTTCTTC.

The chain uses TRBV6-5 and TRBJ2-5; possible D gene TRBD2, 5 bases. Trimming shortened V by 7 bases and J by 5 bases, and 17 bases separated the two germline ends. The CDR3 is made up of 14 amino acids. Germline V gives CDR1 MNHEY, CDR2 SVGAGI. CDR3: CASTLSARGETQYF. The DNA of the CDR3 is TGTGCCAGCACCCTCTCGGCCCGAGGGGAGACCCAGTACTTC.

This rearrangement joins TRBV4-2 to TRBJ2-3, with D tentatively TRBD2 (6 bases). Trimming took off 0 bases at V and 2 bases at J, with 24 bases between the two ends. CDR3 size: 20 residues. Germline CDR1 LGHNA, CDR2 YNFKEQ. The CDR3, as DNA: TGTGCCAGCAGCCAAGATCTTGGTGGGAACAAGCGGGCCCACACAGATACGCAGTATTTT. Amino acids: CASSQDLGGNKRAHTDTQYF.

The rearrangement uses TRBV6-1 and TRBJ2-7; the match to TRBD1 covers 9 bases. The length of the CDR3 is 15 residues. The J segment lost 2 bases and the V segment lost 5 bases, leaving 7 bases of the junction unmatched. Germline V gene lookup returns CDR1 MNHNS and CDR2 SASEGT. CDR3 region: CASSSQGATAYEQYF. In nucleotides, the CDR3 is TGTGCCAGCAGTTCACAGGGGGCCACAGCCTACGAGCAGTACTTC.

The chain is built from TRBV11-3 and TRBJ2-3; D unclear. Germline CDR1 is SGHNT and CDR2 is YENEEA. The CDR3 loop spans 13 amino acids. Trimming removed 0 bases at V and 4 bases at J, with 5 bases between. The CDR3 DNA follows: TGTGCCAGCAGCTTAGAGGGGTCAGATACGCAGTATTTT. Translated: CASSLEGSDTQYF.

The chain recombines TRBV5-4 with TRBJ2-7, with 9 bases that match TRBD1. This CDR3 is built from 14 residues. V was clipped by 5 bases and J by 3 bases; unmatched bases: 6. The V gene's germline CDR1 is SGHNT and CDR2 YYREEE (reference sequence). As DNA, the CDR3 is TGTGCCAGCAGAGGACAGGGACAGGGCTACGAGCAGTACTTC. This gives the protein CASRGQGQGYEQYF.

Written as DNA, the CDR3 is TGTGCCATCAGTGAGCCCTATAACACTGAAGCTTTCTTT. Encoded protein: CAISEPYNTEAFF. This chain links TRBV10-3 with TRBJ1-1; D gene uncertain. Between the trimmed V and J ends, which lost 2 bases and 2 bases, there was a span of 6 bases. Germline CDR1 ENHRY, CDR2 SYGVKD. CDR3 length: 13 amino acids.

The rearrangement uses TRBV5-1 and TRBJ2-7, with D possibly TRBD1 on 6 matching bases. V shed 4 bases and J shed 0 bases, with 14 bases lying between them. The length of the CDR3 is 15 residues. Per the germline V gene, CDR1 is SGHRS and CDR2 is YFSETQ. The CDR3, as DNA: TGCGCCAGCAGCACCGGACAGATAGGCTCCTACGAGCAGTACTTC. Translating gives CASSTGQIGSYEQYF. Drawing the rest from reference TRBV5-1 and TRBJ2-7, the complete variable domain is KAGVTQTPRYLIKTRGQQVTLSCSPISGHRSVSWYQQTPGQGLQFLFEYFSETQRNKGNFPGRFSGRQFSNSRSEMNVSTLELGDSALYLCASSTGQIGSYEQYFGPGTRLTVT.

J is TRBJ2-3 and V is TRBV30; TRBD2 agrees at 9 bases. With 3 bases clipped from V and 9 bases from J, the junction kept 19 bases outside the gene matches. The length of the CDR3 is 17 residues. Germline V lookup: CDR1 GTSNPN, CDR2 SVGIG (reference sequence). The CDR3 DNA reads as TGTGCCTGGAGATACGGCGGACTAGCGAATCCCACGGGCACGCAGTATTTT. Its translation: CAWRYGGLANPTGTQYF.

This clone appeared a single time. V usage is TRBV12-1 and J usage is TRBJ1-2; the listed D gene, TRBD1, was not tested against the DNA. TRBV12-1 counts as a pseudogene. This CDR3 has 14 residues. The CDR3 DNA reads as TGTGCCAGCAGCGGGAAGACAGGGGCCTATGGCTACACCTTC. Translation: CASSGKTGAYGYTF.

The CDR3 DNA reads as TGCAGCGTTGAGAGCGGGTGGGGCACAGATACGCAGTATTTT. Amino acids: CSVESGWGTDTQYF. V is TRBV29-1 and J is TRBJ2-3; D may be TRBD2 (6 bases). Germline-derived CDR1 and CDR2 are SQVTM and ANQGSEA. The CDR3 has 14 residues. The ends were cut back, 3 bases at V and 1 base at J, with 11 bases in the middle.

The J gene is TRBJ1-2, the V gene TRBV29-1; 7 bases line up with TRBD1. Germline V gives CDR1 SQVTM, CDR2 ANQGSEA. This CDR3 has 13 amino acids. The V and J ends lost 6 bases and 0 bases, in that order; junction bases with no gene match: 4. The CDR3 loop is CSVHRGPNYGYTF. The CDR3 DNA reads as TGCAGCGTCCACAGGGGACCTAACTATGGCTACACCTTC.

The genes are TRBV4-3 and TRBJ1-2, with no clear D. This CDR3 comprises 12 residues. In germline, CDR1 is LGHNA, CDR2 YSLEER. Between the trimmed V and J ends, which lost 0 bases and 3 bases, there was a span of 2 bases. The CDR3 region has the DNA TGCGCCAGCAGCCAAGAACACTATGGCTACACCTTC. This encodes CASSQEHYGYTF.

This clone was found a few times. The rearrangement joins TRBV11-3 to TRBJ2-1; the match to TRBD2 covers 7 bases. CDR3 size: 15 residues. Per the germline V gene, CDR1 is SGHNT and CDR2 is YENEEA. Germline trimming cut 0 bases from V and 5 bases from J; bases unmatched to any gene: 4. The chain's CDR3 is CASSLDSGGNNEQFF. DNA of the CDR3: TGTGCCAGCAGCTTAGATTCGGGGGGAAACAATGAGCAGTTCTTC.

This chain uses TRBV2 with TRBJ2-5; tentative D call: TRBD2 (5 bases). The CDR3 runs to 15 residues. V lost 8 bases and J lost 4, with 20 bases in between. The germline CDR1 and CDR2 sequences are SNHLY and FYNNEI. The CDR3 DNA follows: TGTGCCAGCCGCGGGCGAGTAGGCCCAAGAGAGACCCAGTACTTC. Translating gives CASRGRVGPRETQYF. The variable domain in full, with the rest retrieved from reference TRBV2 and TRBJ2-5, is EPEVTQTPSHQVTQMGQEVILRCVPISNHLYFYWYRQILGQKVEFLVSFYNNEISEKSEIFDDQFSVERPDGSNFTLKIRSTKLEDSAMYFCASRGRVGPRETQYFGPGTRLLVL.

About this clone itself: A single base separates this from a much larger clone, so it may be a read error. J is TRBJ1-6 and V is TRBV30, with D hard to call. Trimming pared 2 bases from V and 8 bases from J, leaving 10 bases between. CDR1 and CDR2 (germline): GTSNPN, SVGIG (reference sequence). The CDR3 consists of 13 residues. The CDR3 nucleotides read TGTGCCTGGAGTCCCAGCACCCATTCACCCCTCCACTTT. Amino acid sequence: CAWSPSTHSPLHF.

The chain couples TRBV30 to TRBJ2-6, with D maybe TRBD1 (6 bases). CDR3 size: 17 residues. Germline values: CDR1 GTSNPN, CDR2 SVGIG (reference sequence). The V end was cut by 4 bases, the J end by 1 base, with 17 bases between. Written as DNA, the CDR3 is TGTGCCTGGAATTTGGACAGAATCCCATCTGGGGCCAACGTCCTGACTTTC. Its translation: CAWNLDRIPSGANVLTF.

The chain recombines TRBV4-1 with TRBJ2-7, with unresolved D. The germline gives CDR1 MGHRA, CDR2 YSYEKL. The CDR3 is 18 amino acids. V lost 4 bases, J lost 2 bases, and 24 bases lay in between. CDR3 loop: CASSRQFTPVGRTYEQYF. Written as DNA, the CDR3 is TGCGCCAGCAGCCGCCAGTTTACCCCAGTCGGTAGGACCTACGAGCAGTACTTC.

The chain carries TRBV5-4 and TRBJ2-7, with 9 bases fitting TRBD1. Germline CDR1 and CDR2: SGHNT and YYREEE (reference sequence). Unmatched junction bases numbered 8, after V lost 1 base and J lost 6 bases. The CDR3 is made up of 15 amino acids. The CDR3 coding sequence is TGTGCCAGCAGCTTGACCGCCGGGACAGGGCCCGAGCAGTACTTC. Amino acid sequence: CASSLTAGTGPEQYF.

The V and J genes are TRBV27 and TRBJ2-1, with 8 bases aligning to TRBD1. Germline-derived CDR1 and CDR2 are MNHEY and SMNVEV (reference sequence). The CDR3 has 14 residues. J gave up 7 bases and V 5 bases, and 7 bases lay outside the gene matches. The CDR3 bases are TGTGCCAGCAGTCCCGGACAGGGCCAGAATGAGCAGTTCTTC. Translated, it gives CASSPGQGQNEQFF.

The genes are TRBV7-9 and TRBJ1-2; 10 bases map to TRBD1. This CDR3 has 17 residues. The trim removed 5 bases at V and 4 bases at J, leaving 13 bases unmatched. Germline assignment: CDR1 SEHNR and CDR2 FQNEAQ (reference sequence). For the CDR3, the DNA is TGTGCCAGCAGCCAAACTTCATACCGGGACAGGGGCTATGGCTACACCTTC. This sequence encodes CASSQTSYRDRGYGYTF.

The CDR3 nucleotides are TGTGCCAGCAGTGAGATGGACCTGGGTAGCAATGAGCAGTTCTTC. This encodes CASSEMDLGSNEQFF. J is TRBJ2-1 and V is TRBV25-1; no reliable D call. The CDR3 sequence is 15 residues long. Looked up from germline, CDR1 is MGHDK and CDR2 is SYGVNS. V was cut by 3 bases and J by 6 bases, with 15 bases left in between.